The 3 T cell receptor beta chains listed next were all sequenced from one sample in a study of cytotoxic CD8 clonotypes in ibrutinib-treated CLL. Here immunoSEQ multiplex PCR was the method, and the copy in TCRdb shows in-frame clones only, minus some. The sample has hundreds of thousands of clones, roughly 70% seen once. Material: PBMCs, obtained after 24 months of ibrutinib treatment. The origin of the receptors is a human donor with chronic lymphocytic leukemia.

The J gene is TRBJ2-7, the V gene TRBV19; 10 bases are a match to TRBD2. V gave up 4 bases and J gave up 1 base; unmatched junction bases: 1. Germline V gene data show CDR1 as LNHDA and CDR2 as SQIVND (reference sequence). This CDR3 comprises 14 residues. CDR3 loop: CASSRTSGSYEQYF. For the CDR3, the DNA is TGTGCCAGTAGTAGGACTAGCGGATCCTACGAGCAGTACTTC.

The genes are TRBV5-1 and TRBJ2-7; 14 nucleotides line up with TRBD2. This CDR3 is built from 18 residues. Germline V gene data show CDR1 as SGHRS and CDR2 as YFSETQ. V trimming: 6 bases; J trimming: 3 bases; junction bases outside the gene matches: 14. The CDR3 sequence: CASKLDITTSGRDYEQYF. The CDR3 coding sequence is TGCGCCAGCAAGCTTGATATCACGACTAGCGGGAGGGACTACGAGCAGTACTTC.

The chain uses TRBV4-2 and TRBJ2-1; TRBD2 agrees at 16 bases. The J segment lost 12 bases and the V segment lost 0 bases, leaving 2 bases of the junction unmatched. CDR3 size: 15 residues. Germline V gene data show CDR1 as LGHNA and CDR2 as YNFKEQ. The CDR3 DNA follows: TGTGCCAGCAGCCAAGATGGGACTAGCGGGAGGGGGCAGTTCTTC. Residues: CASSQDGTSGRGQFF.